These 5 T cell receptor beta chains were sequenced from one sample in a study of T cells after yellow fever vaccination. MiXCR, run by TCRdb on the 5' RACE reads, gives a single entry per CDR3 protein. Found here are 100,000 to 150,000 distinct CDR3 sequences, more than 6% of them singletons; the top ten hold roughly 2.5%. The source was CD4+ T cells sorted from PBMCs, collected around 10 days after the first yellow fever vaccination. The receptors come from a man aged 18-30 years who received the YFV17D yellow fever vaccine.

This clonotype has at least ten counts. V is TRBV15 and J is TRBJ2-7; D unresolved. Trimming cost V 0 bases and J 6 bases, with 12 bases left between them. CDR3 length: 14 amino acids. Germline V lookup: CDR1 LNHNV, CDR2 YYDKDF (reference sequence). The CDR3 DNA follows: TGTGCCACCAGCAGAGATCTTTGGGCCAGCGAGCAGTACTTC. Protein: CATSRDLWASEQYF.

This clonotype was seen a handful of times. CDR3 coding DNA: TGCGCCAGCAGCCAAGATTTACTGCGGACTTCCCACCAAGTGGAGCTGTTTTTT. Encoded protein: CASSQDLLRTSHQVELFF. The V gene is TRBV4-3, the J gene TRBJ2-2, with D possibly matching TRBD2 (5 bases). The CDR3 is made up of 18 amino acids. Trimming shortened V by 0 bases and J by 10 bases, and 24 bases separated the two germline ends. Germline V gene lookup returns CDR1 LGHNA and CDR2 YSLEER.

Many counts were recorded for this clonotype. This sequence joins TRBV7-8 and TRBJ1-2, with D uncertain. CDR3 length: 15 amino acids. From germline, CDR1 is SGHVS and CDR2 FQNEAQ. The V gene lost 2 bases and the J gene lost 4 bases, with 14 bases spanning the gap. DNA for the CDR3: TGTGCCAGCAGCTTAAACGTGGCCACAGTCTATGGCTACACCTTC. Protein sequence: CASSLNVATVYGYTF.

This clonotype was found many times. The V and J genes are TRBV5-1 and TRBJ2-1; 9 bases fit TRBD1. This CDR3 comprises 17 residues. After removal of 3 bases from V and 8 bases from J, the junction contained 15 bases not matched to a gene. Per germline, CDR1 SGHRS and CDR2 YFSETQ. The DNA for the CDR3 is TGCGCCAGCAGCTCGGGACAGGGTCGGCGGGGGTTGTATGAGCAGTTCTTC. Amino acids: CASSSGQGRRGLYEQFF.

The table lists this clonotype with many counts. This chain links TRBV4-3 with TRBJ2-3, with 11 bases that match TRBD1. V trimming: 2 bases; J trimming: 6 bases; junction bases outside the gene matches: 7. The CDR3 runs 16 residues. Germline loops: CDR1 LGHNA, CDR2 YSLEER. In DNA form, the CDR3 reads TGCGCCAGCAGCCAATATGGACAGGGGGCGACGGATACGCAGTATTTT. This codes for CASSQYGQGATDTQYF.